This entry lists 4 T cell receptor beta chains sequenced from one sample in a study of blood T cell repertoires in COVID-19. Some clones are missing from TCRdb's copy, which holds only in-frame ones; the method was immunoSEQ multiplex PCR. Of under 350,000 clones in the sample, around 88% were seen once. The sequencing sample was made of peripheral blood. The source of these receptors is a man aged 40-55 years with acute or convalescent COVID-19.

The chain uses TRBV5-8 and TRBJ1-4, with TRBD1 as a possible D gene (5 bases). CDR1 is SGHTS, CDR2 YDEGEE, per germline. V was trimmed by 0 bases and J by 8 bases, leaving 14 bases between them. CDR3 length equals 15 residues. DNA of the CDR3: TGTGCCAGCAGCTTGGGCGGGGCCCCAGGGGAAAAACTGTTTTTT. Protein sequence: CASSLGGAPGEKLFF.

This chain uses TRBV30 with TRBJ1-2, with unresolved D. The V gene lost 0 bases and the J gene lost 6 bases, with 17 bases spanning the gap. The CDR3 contains 15 residues. Germline CDR1 is GTSNPN and CDR2 is SVGIG (reference sequence). CDR3 nucleotides: TGTGCCTGGAGTGTTAATGTCTGGGCCTCACATGGCTACACCTTC. It yields the protein CAWSVNVWASHGYTF.

The V call is TRBV2, the J call TRBJ2-7; 8 nucleotides line up with TRBD1. Germline V CDR1 and CDR2: SNHLY, FYNNEI. The V segment lost 6 bases and the J segment 3 bases; nucleotides outside the gene matches: 7. CDR3 size: 14 residues. CDR3 amino acids: CASRSGQGLYEQYF. The CDR3 DNA sequence: TGTGCCAGCAGATCAGGACAGGGCCTCTACGAGCAGTACTTC.

The chain recombines TRBV7-9 with TRBJ2-1, with 11 bases lining up with TRBD2. Germline loops: CDR1 SEHNR, CDR2 FQNEAQ (reference sequence). Losses at the gene ends were 3 bases for V and 9 bases for J; bases not matched to a gene: 7. The CDR3 consists of 15 residues. CDR3 sequence reads: CASSFGTSGYGEQFF. In DNA form, the CDR3 reads TGTGCCAGCAGCTTCGGGACTAGCGGCTATGGTGAGCAGTTCTTC.